The T cell receptor (beta chain) described here comes from a study of blood T cell repertoires in COVID-19. Study-wide context: Acute and convalescent COVID-19 samples came from the United States, Italy and Spain.

Trimming left V 5 bases short and J 1 base short, with 9 bases between. This CDR3 region has 13 residues. The germline CDR1 and CDR2 sequences are MNHEY and SVGAGI. Generated by immunoSEQ multiplex PCR, the TCRdb table keeps only in-frame clones and is missing some. The data show about 74,000 clones, with 65% to 90% seen just once and approximately 25% held by the top ten. This TCR derives from a man aged 45-65 years with acute or convalescent COVID-19. Source material: peripheral blood. The chain links TRBV6-5 to TRBJ2-7; D perhaps matches TRBD1 (6 bases). DNA of the CDR3: TGTGCCAGCAGTCGGGACACGTCCTACGAGCAGTACTTC. Encoded protein: CASSRDTSYEQYF.